This T cell receptor (beta chain) was sequenced during a study of cytomegalovirus exposure and HLA in healthy donors (dated by TCRdb to 2015 to 2018). For the wider study: An earlier analysis of a few hundred of the donors reported about 280 Gb of sequence data and 117 million unique TCR beta sequences obtained from around 190 million T cells. The genetic ancestry cluster associated with self-reported Caucasian donors included around 76% of the roughly 390 genotyped donors. Besides the first cohort of 666 subjects, a separate validation cohort made up of 120 different subjects was used. All discovery cohort repertoires had been generated on a single sequencing platform. The T cell repertoires of several hundred subjects were profiled by immunosequencing and related to cytomegalovirus serostatus. A later analysis re-examined previously published TCR beta repertoires from 610 or so donors and added high-resolution HLA genotyping to investigate patterns of TCR occurrence. A later genetic analysis used genome-wide SNP genotypes for about three fifths of the 666 donors, treating that subset as a discovery cohort. HLA typing covered class I and class II loci at four-digit resolution. An early release that covered roughly 600 HLA-typed donors contained approximately 290 gigabases of sequencing data and around 80 million unique TCR sequences. Typing coverage differed by locus: A, B, C, DRB1 and DQB1 were typed in roughly 620-630 donors, DQA1 in 522, DPA1 in some 570, and DPB1 in 400 to 490. The aim of the study was to test whether cataloging public T cell receptors could identify signatures of past pathogen exposure. Roughly 5 DR-DQ haplotypes were handled as single units for association and clustering because linkage in the cohort was strong. High-throughput TCR immunosequencing, statistical association of individual TCRs with disease status, and machine learning were combined to predict cytomegalovirus infection status. In the later analysis, no new phenotypic data were used to find candidate immune exposures; instead, reliance was placed on TCR beta sequences and their occurrence across donors. Among around 400 genotyped donors of the cohort, an average of about 220,000 unique TCR beta nucleotide sequences was sequenced per donor, of which about 18% were non-productive. Alongside the repertoire data, information on donor age, sex, ethnicity and CMV serostatus was compiled. An earlier analysis of fewer than 750 of the donors used high-throughput TCR beta sequencing to judge whether each TCR beta V gene segment behaved as functional or pseudogenic. The study at large found these results: A later analysis found that most CMV-associated TCR beta chains appeared HLA-restricted, with HLA associations seemingly driven largely by CMV exposure. At a false discovery rate of 0.05, a later analysis linked about 16,000 TCR beta sequences to specific HLA alleles. Some IMGT-functional V segments, including TRBV6-2 and TRBV6-3, could not be distinguished by the 87-base-pair reads and were therefore excluded. Roughly uniform sequencing depth across donors was assumed in presence/absence analyses, although this assumption may not hold. The earlier analysis of nearly 600 of the donors excluded roughly 17 rarely observed V segments, including chromosome 9 orphons, because counts were too low. According to the authors, the approach could potentially be generalized to other disease states and immunological phenotypes. Most TCR sequences were seen in very few donors, while some public TCRs were found in many individuals. A cluster of highly shared sequence variants was judged likely to represent a technical artifact of the sequencing pipeline. A later analysis found that HLA-associated TCR beta chains were more clonally expanded and had lower generation probabilities than equally common non-associated chains. A further reported finding was that TCR beta sequences accurately predicted the HLA-A and HLA-B alleles for most subjects in the first cohort. A few of the identified cytomegalovirus-associated TCR beta chains were confirmed in vitro to be specific for cytomegalovirus antigens. According to a later analysis, parvovirus B19, influenza, CMV and Epstein-Barr virus appeared linked to several top co-occurrence clusters. In an earlier analysis of some 500 of the donors, most TCR beta V segments were observed in productive rearrangements about 87% or about 30% of the time, broadly matching IMGT annotations. Because some donors lacked HLA typing at each locus, the association tests relied only on the typed subset. In a later analysis, the rate of TCR association differed among HLA loci, with DRB1 alleles having the most associated TCRs and HLA-C alleles having the fewest. Correlated functional status among segregating V segments might reflect linkage disequilibrium, but an unknown experimental factor could not be ruled out. The study gave a list of 150 to 200 TCR beta chains associated with cytomegalovirus. For the cohort, immune exposure information was limited to CMV serostatus. Assigning TCR associations to individual alleles was difficult when HLA alleles, especially DR and DQ, strongly co-occurred. According to a later genetic analysis, donors in an Asian-associated ancestry cluster had fewer N-insertions in productive TCRs than the approximately 650-donor mean. An association between a missense DCLRE1C variant and V-gene and J-gene trimming of TCR beta chains was found in a later genetic analysis and replicated in an independent cohort. The classifier was reported to diagnose cytomegalovirus status with high specificity and sensitivity in both the original and validation cohorts. The cohort was sequenced for TCR beta chains only, and without alpha or paired-chain data the features that could be detected were limited.

The library was obtained by the immunoSEQ multiplex PCR assay. The multiplex PCR relied on a mix of 60 forward primers for TCR Vbeta segments and 13 reverse primers for TCR Jbeta segments. The CDR3 region of rearranged TCR beta genes was amplified from genomic DNA by a multiplex PCR assay. Amplified TCR beta libraries were sequenced as 87-base-pair reads on the Illumina HiSeq System. In the source study's methods: A later analysis tallied around 82 million unique TCR beta chains across the roughly 610 repertoires, and approximately 12 million of those chains were shared by two or more donors. Raw reads were error-corrected and collapsed into unique sequences by a nearest-neighbor algorithm in which closely related sequences were merged to remove PCR and sequencing errors. To assign V, D and J gene segments, CDR3 sequences were aligned to IMGT reference sequences. Each retained sequence needed at least a six-nucleotide match to both a V gene segment and a J gene segment. Rearrangements were called productive when the CDR3 lacked stop codons and stayed in frame with V and J; all others were non-productive. Following IMGT convention, CDR3 was defined as the stretch from the second conserved V-encoded cysteine up to the conserved J-encoded phenylalanine. In an earlier analysis of more than 550 of the donors, sequences lacking an unambiguous match to a single V gene segment were excluded. An earlier analysis of 587 of the donors called V segments functional above 56.7% productive rearrangements and segregating when the between-donor standard deviation exceeded 5%. A statistical classification framework was built for diagnosing cytomegalovirus status from the catalog of TCR beta chain sequences. In a later analysis, TCR nucleotide sequences were compared against IMGT/GENE-DB human TR gene sequences so that V and J genes could be assigned. The TCRdist pipeline was used in a later analysis to assign CDR3 sequences and most-parsimonious VDJ recombination scenarios. In a later analysis, each TCR beta chain was defined by its CDR3 amino acid sequence together with its V-gene family, and reads lacking a unique V-gene family were excluded. As a way to deal with suspected cross-contamination and a sequencing artifact, a later analysis dropped approximately 570 nucleotide sequences that were highly shared and had low generation probability. In a later analysis, a clonal expansion index for each public chain was calculated from normalized within-repertoire ranks of inferred template counts. In a later analysis, generation probabilities were computed with a VDJ recombination model fitted to out-of-frame rearrangements, and the resulting probabilities were checked against IGoR. In a later analysis, hypergeometric tests were used to score TCR-TCR, TCR-HLA and TCR-CMV co-occurrence, with a repertoire-size bias correction applied to TCR pairs. To estimate false discovery rates, a later analysis permuted the HLA or CMV assignments 20 times. In a later analysis, co-occurring TCRs were grouped with DBSCAN, and TCRdist sequence similarity was added when clustering was performed within HLA-allele-positive subsets. Repertoires with fewer than 30,000 or more than 120,000 public chains were left out of co-occurrence clustering, as were about 5 repertoires with anomalous nucleotide sharing. TCRdb limited this immuneACCESS table to in-frame rearrangements with V and J called. A share of clones is missing; checked studies link under half to unresolved V genes, and the rest is unexplained. That table gives V, J and clone size, and the DNA gave D and trimming. The sample table records about 160,000 clones; 79% of these occur just once. The ten largest clones represent roughly 2% of the sample.

With regard to this clone: The target of this receptor is not known. Qualities for individual bases were not recorded, and no much larger clone is one base off.

In total, 666 healthy bone marrow donors made up the cohort. At the time of sampling, every cohort member was nominally healthy, though immune exposures that went unrecorded were likely present. The donor was CMV seronegative and belonged to the group of over 300 seronegative cohort members. A peripheral blood sample was collected from each donor, and TCR beta sequencing was performed on peripheral blood mononuclear cells. The Qiagen DNeasy Blood Extraction Kit was used to extract genomic DNA from the blood cell samples. CDR1 and CDR2 were assigned from the germline V gene as ENHRY and SYGVKD. The CDR3 holds 15 amino acids from the cysteine to the phenylalanine. Only CDR3 DNA remains: 45 bases, in frame from the first base. At the junction V is shortened by 2 bases and J by 2 bases, with 13 bases in between.

Recombination connected TRBV10-3 to TRBJ2-7, with TRBD2 perhaps the D gene, on 5 matching bases. This TCR was sampled from a man aged 40-55 years in good health and CMV-seronegative. Sequenced: PBMCs. The CDR3: CAISERRTGPYEQYF. Here is the DNA: TGTGCCATCAGTGAGCGGAGGACTGGACCCTACGAGCAGTACTTC.